Listed here are 32 T cell receptor beta chains from one sample, sequenced in a study of cytomegalovirus exposure and HLA in healthy donors (dated by TCRdb to 2016 to 2017). The protocol used for the library was the immunoSEQ multiplex PCR assay. For the multiplex PCR, a mixture combining 60 forward primers for TCR Vbeta segments and 13 reverse primers for TCR Jbeta segments was used. The source is immuneACCESS, and TCRdb retained only in-frame sequences with V and J called. Part of the clones is not carried over; for the studies checked, unresolved V genes explain less than half of this, and the remainder is unexplained. The sample table records roughly 170,000 clones; 80% of these occur just once. The top ten clonotypes cover around 7% of the sample. Sequencing was carried out using PBMCs. These receptors were taken from a man aged 25 to 40 in good health and CMV-seropositive.

This clone was seen just once. This chain links TRBV7-2 with TRBJ1-5, with D maybe TRBD1 (5 bases). The V end lost 6 bases, the J end lost 4 bases, and 16 bases lay between the germline ends. The CDR3 covers 15 residues. Germline lookup yields CDR1 SGHTA and CDR2 FQGNSA. CDR3 DNA sequence: TGTGCCAGCAGGCCCGATGGGGGGGGGAATCAGCCCCAGCATTTT. It codes for CASRPDGGGNQPQHF. Full variable domain (rest looked up from reference TRBV7-2 and TRBJ1-5): GAGVSQSPSNKVTEKGKDVELRCDPISGHTALYWYRQSLGQGLEFLIYFQGNSAPDKSGLPSDRFSAERTGGSVSTLTIQRTQQEDSAVYLCASRPDGGGNQPQHFGDGTRLSIL.

The chain joins TRBV7-2 to TRBJ2-7; TRBD1 might be the D (5 bases). Trimming shortened V by 0 bases and J by 10 bases, and 13 bases separated the two germline ends. The CDR3 covers 13 residues. Germline V gives CDR1 SGHTA, CDR2 FQGNSA. This CDR3 reads CASSLAMQGEQYF. As DNA, the CDR3 is TGTGCCAGCAGCTTAGCGATGCAGGGTGAACAGTACTTC.

This clone was counted only a few times. The CDR3 protein is CASGRRYNEQFF. The DNA for the CDR3 is TGTGCCAGCGGCCGGAGATACAATGAGCAGTTCTTC. The chain links TRBV5-3 to TRBJ2-1; D uncertain. TRBV5-3 has ORF status, its function being uncertain. V lost 8 bases and J lost 4, with 10 bases in between. The CDR3 length is 12 residues.

This chain connects TRBV19 to TRBJ1-1; 7 bases agree with TRBD1. The CDR3 covers 12 residues. Looked up from germline, CDR1 is LNHDA and CDR2 is SQIVND (reference sequence). The junction had 2 bases not matched to a gene; V was cut back by 2 bases and J by 8 bases. The CDR3: CASSIRGGEAFF. CDR3 nucleotides: TGTGCCAGTAGTATACGAGGGGGCGAAGCTTTCTTT.

The V call is TRBV19, the J call TRBJ2-4, with D possibly TRBD1 on 5 matching bases. This CDR3 region has 19 residues. Looked up from germline, CDR1 is LNHDA and CDR2 is SQIVND (reference sequence). V dropped 4 bases and J dropped 2 bases, with 24 bases sitting between them. Here the CDR3 reads CASSTSVKGQGVSKNIQYF. CDR3 sequence (DNA): TGTGCCAGTAGTACAAGCGTAAAGGGCCAGGGCGTATCCAAAAACATTCAGTACTTC.

The chain joins TRBV19 to TRBJ2-1; no reliable D call. Germline CDR1 and CDR2: LNHDA and SQIVND (reference sequence). There are 12 residues in the CDR3. Trimming cost V 8 bases and J 4 bases, with 9 bases left between them. The CDR3 is CASRDFYNEQFF. The DNA for the CDR3 is TGTGCCAGTCGTGACTTTTACAATGAGCAGTTCTTC. Filled out from reference TRBV19 and TRBJ2-1, the complete variable domain reads DGGITQSPKYLFRKEGQNVTLSCEQNLNHDAMYWYRQDPGQGLRLIYYSQIVNDFQKGDIAEGYSVSREKKESFPLTVTSAQKNPTAFYLCASRDFYNEQFFGPGTRLTVL.

V and J are TRBV5-8 and TRBJ1-6, with 9 bases fitting TRBD1. Germline V lookup: CDR1 SGHTS, CDR2 YDEGEE. CDR3 size: 15 residues. V gave up 4 bases and J gave up 8 bases; unmatched junction bases: 7. In DNA, the CDR3 is TGTGCCAGCAGCCCGTGGACAGGGGACCATTCACCCCTCCACTTT. It translates to CASSPWTGDHSPLHF.

V is TRBV9 and J is TRBJ2-2; D not resolved. This CDR3 has 15 residues. Looked up from germline, CDR1 is SGDLS and CDR2 is YYNGEE. Trimming removed 0 bases at V and 7 bases at J, with 13 bases between. The CDR3 here is CASSVVQDAGGELFF. The DNA for the CDR3 is TGTGCCAGCAGCGTAGTCCAGGATGCAGGCGGGGAGCTGTTTTTT.

This chain uses TRBV5-1 with TRBJ1-6; 10 bases agree with TRBD1. Germline trimming cut 4 bases from V and 9 bases from J; bases unmatched to any gene: 4. CDR1 is SGHRS and CDR2 is YFSETQ in the germline V gene. This CDR3 region has 14 residues. DNA for the CDR3: TGCGCCAGCAGCACGGGACAGGGGATTTCACCCCTCCACTTT. Translation gives CASSTGQGISPLHF.

This chain uses TRBV7-3 with TRBJ2-2; 11 bases are shared with TRBD2. This CDR3 comprises 14 residues. V gave up 5 bases and J gave up 9 bases; unmatched junction bases: 5. Germline V gene lookup returns CDR1 SGHTA and CDR2 FQGTGA. CDR3 DNA: TGTGCCAGCAGCCAACTAGCGGGAGTCCGGGAGCTGTTTTTT. Translated, it gives CASSQLAGVRELFF.

This clone was counted a single time. The rearrangement links TRBV27 to TRBJ2-5; maybe TRBD1 (5 bases). The J call may not be correct, given that the DNA end is closer to TRBJ2-7. CDR3 size: 12 residues. The V gene's germline CDR1 is MNHEY and CDR2 SMNVEV (reference sequence). CDR3 nucleotide sequence: TGTGCCAGCGGGGCAGAGCACTACGAGCAGTACTTC. Residues: CASGAEHYEQYF.

The chain is built from TRBV6-5 and TRBJ1-2; D possibly corresponds to TRBD1 (5 bases). The V and J ends lost 2 bases and 8 bases respectively, with 9 bases between them. This CDR3 is 12 amino acids long. Per germline, CDR1 MNHEY and CDR2 SVGAGI. CDR3: CASSYGGEGYTF. CDR3 in DNA: TGTGCCAGCAGTTACGGGGGGGAAGGCTACACCTTC.

The rearrangement uses TRBV15 and TRBJ1-3; D is unresolved. Germline CDR1 reads LNHNV; CDR2 reads YYDKDF (reference sequence). V gave up 0 bases and J gave up 0 bases, with 9 bases separating them. This CDR3 region has 16 residues. CDR3 sequence (DNA): TGTGCCACCAGCAGAGATCCCAGGTACTCTGGAAACACCATATATTTT. Translating it yields CATSRDPRYSGNTIYF.

This clone has only one observation. The chain employs TRBV4-2 and TRBJ2-3; perhaps TRBD1 as D (6 bases). V lost 0 bases to trimming and J lost 1 base, with 8 bases between them. CDR3 size: 15 residues. Per germline, CDR1 LGHNA and CDR2 YNFKEQ. CDR3: CASSQETGRTDTQYF. The CDR3 coding sequence is TGTGCCAGCAGCCAAGAAACAGGGCGCACAGATACGCAGTATTTT.

The chain carries TRBV7-2 and TRBJ2-5; 11 positions agree with TRBD2. Germline V gene sequence: CDR1 SGHTA, CDR2 FQGNSA. This CDR3 is built from 16 residues. J gave up 2 bases and V 4 bases, and 6 bases lay outside the gene matches. The CDR3 DNA reads as TGTGCCAGCAGCTCGTTCGGACTAGCGGGTCAAGAGACCCAGTACTTC. Encoded protein: CASSSFGLAGQETQYF.

As DNA, the CDR3 is TGTGCCAGCAGCCAAGAGACAGGCTACTATGGCTACACCTTC. Translating it yields CASSQETGYYGYTF. The J gene is TRBJ1-2, the V gene TRBV14; tentatively, D is TRBD1 (6 bases). Trimming removed 0 bases at V and 3 bases at J, with 8 bases between. This CDR3 is built from 14 residues. Per germline, CDR1 SGHDN and CDR2 FVKESK.

The chain links TRBV5-4 to TRBJ2-1; TRBD2 agrees at 13 bases. Germline-derived CDR1 and CDR2 are SGHNT and YYREEE (reference sequence). Trimming removed 5 bases from V and 7 bases from J; junction bases left unmatched: 3. The CDR3 consists of 14 residues. CDR3 sequence reads: CASRLAGGRNEQFF. The CDR3, as DNA: TGTGCCAGCAGACTAGCGGGGGGGCGGAATGAGCAGTTCTTC. The complete variable domain, with remaining parts taken from reference TRBV5-4 and TRBJ2-1, reads ETGVTQSPTHLIKTRGQQVTLRCSSQSGHNTVSWYQQALGQGPQFIFQYYREEENGRGNFPPRFSGLQFPNYSSELNVNALELDDSALYLCASRLAGGRNEQFFGPGTRLTVL.

This clone came up a few times. The gene calls are TRBV4-3 and TRBJ2-3; TRBD2 might be the D (7 bases). The CDR3 has 15 amino acids. V was clipped by 0 bases and J by 5 bases, with 12 bases between them. Germline CDR1 reads LGHNA; CDR2 reads YSLEER. In nucleotides, the CDR3 is TGCGCCAGCAGCCAAGATGGGGGGGGCCGAGATACGCAGTATTTT. Protein product: CASSQDGGGRDTQYF.

The sample holds one count of this clone. The chain uses TRBV7-9 and TRBJ2-3; D is undetermined. CDR1 SEHNR and CDR2 FQNEAQ come from the germline V gene (reference sequence). This CDR3 is built from 15 residues. The V end lost 4 bases, the J end lost 5 bases, and 16 bases lay between the germline ends. CDR3 sequence reads: CASSSLGPRQDTQYF. CDR3 coding DNA: TGTGCCAGCAGCTCATTGGGCCCCCGTCAAGATACGCAGTATTTT.

This clone appeared a single time. CDR3 region: CASSFPGRVSGYTF. The CDR3 DNA follows: TGTGCCAGCAGCTTTCCGGGCAGGGTGTCTGGCTACACCTTC. V and J are TRBV7-9 and TRBJ1-2, with D tentatively TRBD1 (5 bases). The germline V and J ends were trimmed by 3 bases and 7 bases, with 15 bases remaining between them. This CDR3 contains 14 residues. CDR1 and CDR2 from the germline V gene are SEHNR and FQNEAQ (reference sequence).

This chain links TRBV19 with TRBJ2-2; 8 nucleotides line up with TRBD2. The CDR3 consists of 15 residues. V gave up 5 bases and J gave up 5 bases; unmatched junction bases: 7. Germline assignment: CDR1 LNHDA and CDR2 SQIVND (reference sequence). The CDR3 nucleotides are TGTGCCAGTAGTCAGGCGGCGGGAGGAACCGGGGAGCTGTTTTTT. Protein sequence: CASSQAAGGTGELFF.

This clone was counted only a few times. This chain links TRBV2 with TRBJ1-5, with D perhaps TRBD1 (5 bases). V was cut by 6 bases and J by 1 base, with 19 bases left in between. Germline assignment: CDR1 SNHLY and CDR2 FYNNEI. The CDR3 is 17 amino acids. The CDR3 nucleotides read TGTGCCAGCAGCCCCAGGGCGGCCCCCCGAAGCAATCAGCCCCAGCATTTT. Translating gives CASSPRAAPRSNQPQHF. Complete variable domain (other parts from reference TRBV2 and TRBJ1-5): EPEVTQTPSHQVTQMGQEVILRCVPISNHLYFYWYRQILGQKVEFLVSFYNNEISEKSEIFDDQFSVERPDGSNFTLKIRSTKLEDSAMYFCASSPRAAPRSNQPQHFGDGTRLSIL.

The genes are TRBV5-3 and TRBJ2-5, with D possibly TRBD2 on 5 matching bases. TRBV5-3 is noted as an ORF with a role that remains uncertain. V shed 5 bases and J shed 7 bases, with 24 bases lying between them. The CDR3 length is 16 residues. The CDR3 sequence: CARSPRRPAVAGTQYF. CDR3 nucleotides: TGTGCCAGAAGTCCACGGCGGCCAGCGGTCGCGGGGACCCAGTACTTC.

V usage is TRBV30 and J usage is TRBJ2-7; no clear D gene. This CDR3 is 12 amino acids long. Germline assignment: CDR1 GTSNPN and CDR2 SVGIG (reference sequence). V was trimmed by 0 bases and J by 4 bases, leaving 7 bases between them. The CDR3 spells CAWSVSSYEQYF. The CDR3 DNA reads TGTGCCTGGAGTGTAAGTAGTTACGAGCAGTACTTC.

The chain couples TRBV25-1 to TRBJ2-5, with D tentatively TRBD1 (6 bases). Judging by the DNA end, TRBJ2-7 fits better; the J call may be wrong. The CDR3 runs to 15 residues. Germline V lookup: CDR1 MGHDK, CDR2 SYGVNS. Written as DNA, the CDR3 is TGTGCCAGCAGTGATCTCGGGGACAACACCTACGAGCAGTACTTC. It specifies CASSDLGDNTYEQYF.

The rearrangement links TRBV18 to TRBJ1-2; TRBD1 is a possible D gene (5 bases). Trimming cost V 0 bases and J 4 bases, with 12 bases left between them. Germline CDR1 and CDR2: KGHSH and LQKENI. The CDR3 is made up of 15 amino acids. The CDR3 DNA is TGTGCCAGCTCACCACCGATGCGGGGCTTCTATGGCTACACCTTC. This codes for CASSPPMRGFYGYTF.

This rearrangement joins TRBV13 to TRBJ2-3; 13 bases match TRBD2. From germline, CDR1 is PRHDT and CDR2 FYEKMQ (reference sequence). This CDR3 spans 18 amino acids. V shed 6 bases and J 2 bases; nucleotides not matched to a gene: 11. The CDR3 nucleotides are TGTGCCAGCAGTGGTCAAATAGGGACTAGCGGGAACACAGATACGCAGTATTTT. As protein: CASSGQIGTSGNTDTQYF.

The J gene is TRBJ2-3, the V gene TRBV27; the match to TRBD2 covers 7 bases. This CDR3 is 14 amino acids long. Germline loops: CDR1 MNHEY, CDR2 SMNVEV (reference sequence). With V trimmed by 5 bases and J by 6 bases, 8 bases remained unmatched. The CDR3 here is CASSPRLASDTQYF. CDR3 DNA sequence: TGTGCCAGCAGTCCTCGACTAGCTTCCGATACGCAGTATTTT.

This chain links TRBV9 with TRBJ2-7; 10 nucleotides line up with TRBD2. Germline V gene data show CDR1 as SGDLS and CDR2 as YYNGEE. After removal of 0 bases from V and 3 bases from J, the junction contained 6 bases not matched to a gene. This CDR3 comprises 16 residues. The CDR3 sequence is CASSVEESSGSYEQYF. CDR3 sequence (DNA): TGTGCCAGCAGCGTAGAGGAGTCTAGCGGGAGCTACGAGCAGTACTTC. Supplemented by reference TRBV9 and TRBJ2-7, the full variable domain reads DSGVTQTPKHLITATGQRVTLRCSPRSGDLSVYWYQQSLDQGLQFLIQYYNGEERAKGNILERFSAQQFPDLHSELNLSSLELGDSALYFCASSVEESSGSYEQYFGPGTRLTVT.

This chain uses TRBV4-2 with TRBJ2-7; possible D gene TRBD2, 6 bases. The CDR3 loop spans 14 amino acids. Trimming left V 3 bases short and J 5 bases short, with 14 bases between. Germline loops: CDR1 LGHNA, CDR2 YNFKEQ. DNA of the CDR3: TGTGCCAGCAGCCATTTGGAGGGCCGGAACGAGCAGTACTTC. Translating gives CASSHLEGRNEQYF.

The V and J genes are TRBV7-8 and TRBJ2-1, with 12 bases aligning to TRBD2. This CDR3 has 18 residues. The germline gives CDR1 SGHVS, CDR2 FQNEAQ. V was clipped by 4 bases and J by 2 bases; unmatched bases: 9. This CDR3 is CASSSRIRLAGAYNEQFF. Here the CDR3 DNA reads TGTGCCAGCAGCTCCCGAATTCGACTAGCGGGGGCCTACAATGAGCAGTTCTTC.

The chain carries TRBV7-9 and TRBJ1-4; possibly TRBD1 for D (5 bases). V was pared by 1 base and J by 0 bases, with 9 bases between. Germline V gene sequence: CDR1 SEHNR, CDR2 FQNEAQ (reference sequence). The CDR3 sequence is 16 residues long. The CDR3 bases are TGTGCCAGCAGCTTAGGGGGGGGAGCAACTAATGAAAAACTGTTTTTT. It codes for CASSLGGGATNEKLFF.